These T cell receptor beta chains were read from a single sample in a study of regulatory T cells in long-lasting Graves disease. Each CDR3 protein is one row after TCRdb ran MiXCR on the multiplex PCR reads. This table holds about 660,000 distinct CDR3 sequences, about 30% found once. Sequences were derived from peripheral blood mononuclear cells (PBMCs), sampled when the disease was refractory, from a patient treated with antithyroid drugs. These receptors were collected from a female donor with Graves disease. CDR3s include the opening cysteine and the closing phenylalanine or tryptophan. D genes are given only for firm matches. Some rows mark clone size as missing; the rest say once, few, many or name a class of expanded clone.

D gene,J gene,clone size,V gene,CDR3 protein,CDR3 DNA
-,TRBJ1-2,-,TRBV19,CASSNGFNYGYTF,TGTGCCAGTAGTAACGGATTTAACTATGGCTACACCTTC
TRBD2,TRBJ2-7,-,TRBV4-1,CASSQVVELAGFSYEQYF,TGCGCCAGCAGCCAAGTGGTCGAACTAGCGGGATTTTCCTACGAGCAGTACTTC
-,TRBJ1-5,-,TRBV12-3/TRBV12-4,CASSLGDLVNQPQHF,TGTGCCAGCAGTTTAGGAGATCTAGTCAATCAGCCCCAGCATTTT
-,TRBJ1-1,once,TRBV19,CASSIAGTGTEAFF,TGTGCCAGTAGTATAGCGGGGACTGGCACTGAAGCTTTCTTT
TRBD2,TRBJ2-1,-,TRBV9,CASSSAGTSGNEQSF,TGTGCCAGCAGCTCGGCCGGGACTAGTGGAAATGAGCAGTCCTTC
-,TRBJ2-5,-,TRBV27,CASSYTGSETQYF,TGTGCCAGCAGTTATACAGGGTCCGAGACCCAGTACTTC
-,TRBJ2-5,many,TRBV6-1,CASSEAEETQYF,TGTGCCAGCAGTGAAGCGGAAGAGACCCAGTACTTC
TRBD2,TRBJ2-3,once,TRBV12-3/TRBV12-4,CAISARGTSALSTDTQYF,TGTGCCATCAGTGCGCGGGGGACTAGCGCATTGAGCACAGATACGCAGTATTTT
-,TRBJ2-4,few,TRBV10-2,CASSESEGVLQYF,TGCGCCAGCAGTGAGAGCGAAGGGGTGCTTCAGTACTTC
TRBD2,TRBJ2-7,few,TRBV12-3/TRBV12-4,CASSPFTSGRRYEQYF,TGTGCCAGCAGTCCATTTACTAGCGGGAGGAGATACGAGCAGTACTTC
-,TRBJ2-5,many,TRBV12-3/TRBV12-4,CASSLADRQETQYF,TGTGCCAGCAGTTTAGCGGACAGACAAGAGACCCAGTACTTC
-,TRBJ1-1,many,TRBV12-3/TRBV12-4,CASSPDGLKAFF,TGTGCCAGCAGCCCCGACGGATTGAAGGCTTTCTTT
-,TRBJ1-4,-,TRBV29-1,CSVDSRGPLEKLFF,TGCAGCGTTGACAGTAGGGGTCCCCTTGAAAAACTGTTTTTT
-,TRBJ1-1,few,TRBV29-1,CSVEDWRNTEAFF,TGCAGCGTTGAAGATTGGAGAAACACTGAAGCTTTCTTT
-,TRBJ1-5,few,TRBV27,CASSFSAASNQPQHF,TGTGCCAGCAGTTTCTCGGCGGCTAGCAATCAGCCCCAGCATTTT
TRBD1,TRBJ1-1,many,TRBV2,CASRERQGYTEAFF,TGTGCCAGCAGAGAGAGACAGGGATACACTGAAGCTTTCTTT
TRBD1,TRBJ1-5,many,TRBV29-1,CSVEEGTGVGQPQHF,TGCAGCGTTGAGGAAGGGACAGGGGTGGGTCAGCCCCAGCATTTT
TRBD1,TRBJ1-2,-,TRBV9,CASWDRVYGYTF,TGTGCCAGCTGGGACAGGGTATATGGCTACACCTTC
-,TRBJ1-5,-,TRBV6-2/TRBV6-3,CASSEPPAGSWSNQPQHF,TGTGCCAGCAGTGAACCTCCCGCGGGTTCTTGGAGCAATCAGCCCCAGCATTTT
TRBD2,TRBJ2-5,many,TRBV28,CASSWGQESGRPDLGETQYF,TGTGCCAGCAGTTGGGGTCAGGAGAGCGGGAGACCCGATTTAGGAGAGACCCAGTACTTC
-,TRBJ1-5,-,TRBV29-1,CSVGGDGNQPQHF,TGCAGCGTTGGGGGGGACGGCAATCAGCCCCAGCATTTT
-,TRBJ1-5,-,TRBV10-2,CASSERGEPQHF,TGCGCCAGCAGTGAGAGGGGGGAGCCCCAGCATTTT
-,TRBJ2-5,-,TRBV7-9,CASSHRGAPRQETQYF,TGTGCCAGCAGCCACCGAGGGGCCCCAAGACAAGAGACCCAGTACTTC
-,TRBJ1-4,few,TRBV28,CASSFGTEKLFF,TGTGCCAGCAGTTTTGGAACTGAAAAACTGTTTTTT
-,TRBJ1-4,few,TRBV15,CATSRSGGATNEKLFF,TGTGCCACCAGCAGATCTGGTGGGGCGACTAATGAAAAACTGTTTTTT
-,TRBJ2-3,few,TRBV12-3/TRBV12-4,CASSFGEGTDTQYF,TGTGCCAGCAGTTTTGGGGAAGGCACAGATACGCAGTATTTT
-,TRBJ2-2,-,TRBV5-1,CASSWAGTPNTGELFF,TGCGCCAGCAGCTGGGCCGGGACACCCAACACCGGGGAGCTGTTTTTT
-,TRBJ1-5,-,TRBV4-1,CASSQVGLGNGNQPQHF,TGCGCCAGCAGCCAAGTGGGACTTGGGAACGGGAATCAGCCCCAGCATTTT
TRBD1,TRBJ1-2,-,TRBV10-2,CASRASRDSTNGYTF,TGCGCCAGCAGAGCATCGCGGGACAGTACAAATGGCTACACCTTC